These T cell receptor beta chains were read from a single sample in a study of T cells generated in artificial thymic organoids. TCRdb re-derived calls from the 5' RACE reads in MiXCR, one entry per CDR3 protein. The sample consists of roughly 3,400 distinct CDR3 sequences, less than 40% of them appearing once. Source material: naive CD8+ T cells from blood. These receptors came from a human donor who gave cord blood stem cells for thymic organoid culture, a cardiac surgery patient who gave postnatal thymus, or a blood donor (not recorded which). CDR3s include the opening cysteine and the closing phenylalanine or tryptophan. Each record gives: J gene, V gene, clone size, D gene, CDR3 protein, CDR3 DNA. D genes are given only for firm matches. Size is omitted from some rows. Given values are once, few, many or a class for expanded clones.

j_call: TRBJ2-5; v_call: TRBV27; clone_size: NA; d_call: TRBD2; cdr3_aa: CASSPPTSGGHETQYF; cdr3_nt: TGTGCCAGCAGCCCTCCGACTAGCGGGGGGCATGAGACCCAGTACTTC
j_call: TRBJ2-7; v_call: TRBV27; clone_size: NA; d_call: TRBD2; cdr3_aa: CASSGPTSGRAYEQYF; cdr3_nt: TGTGCCAGCAGCGGTCCAACTAGCGGGAGGGCCTACGAGCAGTACTTC
j_call: TRBJ2-7; v_call: TRBV5-6; clone_size: few; d_call: NA; cdr3_aa: CASSPPGGRSYEQYF; cdr3_nt: TGTGCCAGCAGCCCTCCCGGGGGTCGCTCCTACGAGCAGTACTTC
j_call: TRBJ2-1; v_call: TRBV11-2; clone_size: NA; d_call: NA; cdr3_aa: CASTNNEQFF; cdr3_nt: TGTGCCAGCACCAATAATGAGCAGTTCTTC
j_call: TRBJ2-2; v_call: TRBV28; clone_size: NA; d_call: TRBD1; cdr3_aa: CASSVRDRGRTGELFF; cdr3_nt: TGTGCCAGCAGTGTCCGGGACAGGGGGCGTACCGGGGAGCTGTTTTTT
j_call: TRBJ2-5; v_call: TRBV29-1; clone_size: NA; d_call: TRBD1; cdr3_aa: CSVPGGPETQYF; cdr3_nt: TGCAGCGTTCCAGGGGGCCCGGAGACCCAGTACTTC
j_call: TRBJ2-1; v_call: TRBV7-9; clone_size: NA; d_call: TRBD2; cdr3_aa: CASSLDGTRTFF; cdr3_nt: TGTGCCAGCAGCTTAGATGGGACTAGAACGTTCTTC
j_call: TRBJ2-1; v_call: TRBV19; clone_size: medium-sized; d_call: NA; cdr3_aa: CASSLVADYGDYITSSYNEQFF; cdr3_nt: TGTGCCAGTAGCTTGGTAGCGGATTATGGGGATTATATAACTAGCTCCTACAATGAGCAGTTCTTC
j_call: TRBJ1-1; v_call: TRBV5-6; clone_size: medium-sized; d_call: NA; cdr3_aa: CASSSLDSYTEAFF; cdr3_nt: TGTGCCAGCAGCTCCCTTGACAGCTACACTGAAGCTTTCTTT
j_call: TRBJ2-1; v_call: TRBV29-1; clone_size: large; d_call: TRBD2; cdr3_aa: CSVAGLADSSSYNEQFF; cdr3_nt: TGCAGCGTTGCAGGACTAGCGGACTCGAGCTCCTACAATGAGCAGTTCTTC
j_call: TRBJ2-7; v_call: TRBV12-3/TRBV12-4; clone_size: NA; d_call: NA; cdr3_aa: CASSLSLYEQYF; cdr3_nt: TGTGCCAGCAGTTTATCCCTCTACGAGCAGTACTTC
j_call: TRBJ1-5; v_call: TRBV9; clone_size: medium-sized; d_call: TRBD1; cdr3_aa: CASSELPGQAPNQPQHF; cdr3_nt: TGTGCCAGCAGCGAACTCCCGGGACAGGCACCTAATCAGCCCCAGCATTTT
j_call: TRBJ1-1; v_call: TRBV5-6; clone_size: NA; d_call: TRBD1; cdr3_aa: CASSLGQGADEAFF; cdr3_nt: TGTGCCAGCAGCTTGGGCCAGGGGGCTGATGAAGCTTTCTTT
j_call: TRBJ2-3; v_call: TRBV27; clone_size: large; d_call: NA; cdr3_aa: CASNPLGADTQYF; cdr3_nt: TGTGCCAGCAACCCCCTCGGGGCAGATACGCAGTATTTT
j_call: TRBJ2-1; v_call: TRBV4-3; clone_size: NA; d_call: TRBD2; cdr3_aa: CASSQVGSGNEQFF; cdr3_nt: TGCGCCAGCAGCCAAGTGGGTAGCGGGAATGAGCAGTTCTTC
j_call: TRBJ2-7; v_call: TRBV28; clone_size: medium-sized; d_call: TRBD1; cdr3_aa: CASTVSPRDSSYEQYF; cdr3_nt: TGTGCCAGCACCGTTTCCCCCCGGGACAGCTCCTACGAGCAGTACTTC
j_call: TRBJ2-1; v_call: TRBV10-3; clone_size: medium-sized; d_call: TRBD2; cdr3_aa: CAISESAGGPYNEQFF; cdr3_nt: TGTGCCATCAGTGAGTCGGCGGGAGGGCCCTACAATGAGCAGTTCTTC
j_call: TRBJ2-5; v_call: TRBV13; clone_size: NA; d_call: NA; cdr3_aa: CASSLVDGVAEYQETQYF; cdr3_nt: TGTGCCAGCAGCTTAGTGGACGGGGTAGCGGAGTACCAAGAGACCCAGTACTTC
j_call: TRBJ2-4; v_call: TRBV4-1; clone_size: NA; d_call: NA; cdr3_aa: CASSHYLGEFSYF; cdr3_nt: TGCGCCAGCAGCCACTACTTGGGGGAGTTTTCGTACTTC
j_call: TRBJ1-3; v_call: TRBV7-8; clone_size: large; d_call: TRBD1; cdr3_aa: CASSPTGAASGNTIYF; cdr3_nt: TGTGCCAGCAGCCCTACAGGGGCCGCCTCTGGAAACACCATATATTTT
j_call: TRBJ2-7; v_call: TRBV20-1; clone_size: NA; d_call: NA; cdr3_aa: CSASAGVHGQYF; cdr3_nt: TGCAGTGCTAGTGCAGGGGTACACGGGCAGTACTTC
j_call: TRBJ2-1; v_call: TRBV30; clone_size: once; d_call: TRBD2; cdr3_aa: CAWSLTSGGANEQFF; cdr3_nt: TGTGCCTGGAGCCTGACTAGCGGGGGGGCCAATGAGCAGTTCTTC
j_call: TRBJ2-7; v_call: TRBV28; clone_size: NA; d_call: TRBD2; cdr3_aa: CASSLIGTSGNGEQYF; cdr3_nt: TGTGCCAGCAGCCTGATAGGGACTAGCGGGAACGGCGAGCAGTACTTC
j_call: TRBJ2-1; v_call: TRBV27; clone_size: few; d_call: NA; cdr3_aa: CASSLSGGDEQFF; cdr3_nt: TGTGCCAGCAGTTTATCGGGGGGCGATGAGCAGTTCTTC
j_call: TRBJ2-1; v_call: TRBV19; clone_size: NA; d_call: NA; cdr3_aa: CASSIGAGVGGLNEQFF; cdr3_nt: TGTGCCAGTAGTATCGGAGCTGGCGTGGGGGGCCTCAATGAGCAGTTCTTC
j_call: TRBJ2-1; v_call: TRBV5-5; clone_size: medium-sized; d_call: TRBD2; cdr3_aa: CASSRAGGRNEQFF; cdr3_nt: TGTGCCAGCAGCCGAGCGGGGGGGCGGAATGAGCAGTTCTTC
j_call: TRBJ2-3; v_call: TRBV28; clone_size: NA; d_call: NA; cdr3_aa: CASSAYEGGTDTQYF; cdr3_nt: TGTGCCAGCAGTGCCTATGAGGGCGGCACAGATACGCAGTATTTT
j_call: TRBJ1-2; v_call: TRBV27; clone_size: NA; d_call: NA; cdr3_aa: CASSSLPGGADYGYTF; cdr3_nt: TGTGCCAGCAGTTCACTCCCTGGGGGGGCGGACTATGGCTACACCTTC
j_call: TRBJ2-7; v_call: TRBV7-9; clone_size: medium-sized; d_call: NA; cdr3_aa: CASSSNRYEQYF; cdr3_nt: TGTGCCAGCAGCTCAAACCGCTACGAGCAGTACTTC
j_call: TRBJ2-6; v_call: TRBV25-1; clone_size: NA; d_call: NA; cdr3_aa: CASRGSSGANVLTF; cdr3_nt: TGTGCCAGCAGGGGAAGCTCTGGGGCCAACGTCCTGACTTTC
j_call: TRBJ2-3; v_call: TRBV7-2; clone_size: NA; d_call: NA; cdr3_aa: CASSSRDLGTDTQYF; cdr3_nt: TGCGCCAGCAGCTCCAGGGACCTCGGCACAGATACGCAGTATTTT
j_call: TRBJ1-6; v_call: TRBV5-6; clone_size: few; d_call: TRBD1; cdr3_aa: CASSFLRQGTDAIAPLHF; cdr3_nt: TGTGCCAGCAGCTTTCTGCGACAGGGAACCGATGCTATCGCACCCCTCCACTTT
j_call: TRBJ1-5; v_call: TRBV12-3/TRBV12-4; clone_size: NA; d_call: NA; cdr3_aa: CASSQGLGNQPQHF; cdr3_nt: TGTGCCAGCAGTCAGGGGTTGGGCAATCAGCCCCAGCATTTT
j_call: TRBJ2-7; v_call: TRBV4-3; clone_size: NA; d_call: NA; cdr3_aa: CASSQVTGDNEQYF; cdr3_nt: TGCGCCAGCAGCCAAGTAACGGGAGATAACGAGCAGTACTTC
j_call: TRBJ2-3; v_call: TRBV25-1; clone_size: NA; d_call: TRBD2; cdr3_aa: CASSEYGEGWDTQYF; cdr3_nt: TGTGCCAGCAGTGAATATGGGGAGGGGTGGGATACGCAGTATTTT
j_call: TRBJ2-7; v_call: TRBV20-1; clone_size: medium-sized; d_call: TRBD2; cdr3_aa: CSALTLAGAVYEQYF; cdr3_nt: TGCAGTGCCCTGACACTAGCGGGGGCGGTGTACGAGCAGTACTTC
j_call: TRBJ2-5; v_call: TRBV7-8; clone_size: medium-sized; d_call: TRBD1; cdr3_aa: CASSPRPQGGQETQYF; cdr3_nt: TGTGCCAGCAGCCCCCGCCCACAGGGGGGACAAGAGACCCAGTACTTC
j_call: TRBJ2-7; v_call: TRBV13; clone_size: medium-sized; d_call: NA; cdr3_aa: CASSPGVGLGEQYF; cdr3_nt: TGTGCCAGCAGCCCGGGAGTGGGCCTCGGCGAGCAGTACTTC
j_call: TRBJ1-2; v_call: TRBV6-6; clone_size: NA; d_call: TRBD1; cdr3_aa: CASSYSLDRDYGYTF; cdr3_nt: TGTGCCAGCAGTTACTCCCTTGACAGGGACTATGGCTACACCTTC
j_call: TRBJ2-7; v_call: TRBV9; clone_size: once; d_call: NA; cdr3_aa: CASTPGRSSYEQYF; cdr3_nt: TGTGCCAGCACCCCGGGCAGGTCCTCCTACGAGCAGTACTTC
j_call: TRBJ2-1; v_call: TRBV11-2; clone_size: NA; d_call: NA; cdr3_aa: CASGQAQGGNEQFF; cdr3_nt: TGTGCCAGCGGCCAAGCACAGGGAGGTAATGAGCAGTTCTTC
j_call: TRBJ1-2; v_call: TRBV12-3/TRBV12-4; clone_size: NA; d_call: NA; cdr3_aa: CASSSRGAGYYGYTF; cdr3_nt: TGTGCCAGCAGTTCACGGGGAGCAGGGTACTATGGCTACACCTTC
j_call: TRBJ2-2; v_call: TRBV19; clone_size: few; d_call: NA; cdr3_aa: CASSIWQAETGELFF; cdr3_nt: TGTGCCAGTAGTATCTGGCAGGCCGAAACCGGGGAGCTGTTTTTT
j_call: TRBJ1-1; v_call: TRBV20-1; clone_size: NA; d_call: NA; cdr3_aa: CSARGRGGTEAFF; cdr3_nt: TGCAGTGCTAGGGGCCGGGGTGGTACTGAAGCTTTCTTT